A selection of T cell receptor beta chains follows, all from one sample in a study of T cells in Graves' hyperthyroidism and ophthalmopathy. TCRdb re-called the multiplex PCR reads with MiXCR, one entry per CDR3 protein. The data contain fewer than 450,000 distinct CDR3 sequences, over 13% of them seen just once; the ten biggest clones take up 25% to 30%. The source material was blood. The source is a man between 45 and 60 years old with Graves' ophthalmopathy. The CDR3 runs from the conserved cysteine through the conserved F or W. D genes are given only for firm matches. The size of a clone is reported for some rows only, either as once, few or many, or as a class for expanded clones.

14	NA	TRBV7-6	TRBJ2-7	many	TGTGCCAGCAGCCCGAAGGACAGCTCCTACGAGCAGTACTTC	CASSPKDSSYEQYF
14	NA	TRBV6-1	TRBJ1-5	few	TGTGCCAGCAGTTCGGTTTTTGGGAATCAGCCCCAGCATTTT	CASSSVFGNQPQHF
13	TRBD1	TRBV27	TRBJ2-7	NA	TGTGCCAGCAGAACACAGGGGCCCTACGAGCAGTACTTC	CASRTQGPYEQYF
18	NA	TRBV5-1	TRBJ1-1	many	TGCGCCAGCAGCTTATTCCTTCGACAGGACAACATGAACACTGAAGCTTTCTTT	CASSLFLRQDNMNTEAFF
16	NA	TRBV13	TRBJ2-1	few	TGTGCCAGCAGCACCACTTGGCCAGGGTCAAGAAATGAGCAGTTCTTC	CASSTTWPGSRNEQFF
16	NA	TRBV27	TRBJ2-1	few	TGTGCCAGCAGGACCTTCGTAGGGTTGGGCTACAATGAGCAGTTCTTC	CASRTFVGLGYNEQFF
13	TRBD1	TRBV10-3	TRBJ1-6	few	TGTGCCACCGGTGACAGGGGTGATTCACCCCTCCACTTT	CATGDRGDSPLHF
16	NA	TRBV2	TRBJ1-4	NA	TGTGCCAGCGGGTCGACGGGGGGGCTAACTAATGAAAAACTGTTTTTT	CASGSTGGLTNEKLFF
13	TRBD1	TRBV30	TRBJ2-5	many	TGTGCCTGGGGGTCAGGGGGTTGGGAGACCCAGTACTTC	CAWGSGGWETQYF
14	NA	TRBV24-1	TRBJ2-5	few	TGTGCCACCAGTGACCCAAGGGGCCAAGAGACCCAGTACTTC	CATSDPRGQETQYF
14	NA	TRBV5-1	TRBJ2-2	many	TGCGCCAGCAGCTTCGCTAGTGGCACCGGGGAGCTGTTTTTT	CASSFASGTGELFF
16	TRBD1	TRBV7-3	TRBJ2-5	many	TGTGCCAGCAGCTTATATGGGACAGACAACCAAGAGACCCAGTACTTC	CASSLYGTDNQETQYF
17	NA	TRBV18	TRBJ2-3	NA	TGTGCCAGCTCACCACGGAACAGGGAAATAAGCACAGATACGCAGTATTTT	CASSPRNREISTDTQYF
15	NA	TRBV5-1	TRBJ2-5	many	TGCGCCAGCAGCTTGGGTGTCAGCCTCCAAGAGACCCAGTACTTC	CASSLGVSLQETQYF
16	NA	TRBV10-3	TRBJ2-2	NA	TGTGCCATCAGTGAAAAGCGCGGAGCGAACACCGGGGAGCTGTTTTTT	CAISEKRGANTGELFF
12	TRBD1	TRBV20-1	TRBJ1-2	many	TGCAGTGCTAGTGACAGGGAGGGTGGCTACACCTTC	CSASDREGGYTF
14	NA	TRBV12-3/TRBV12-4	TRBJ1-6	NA	TGTGCCAGCAGTCCCCGGGACGTAAATTCACCCCTCCACTTT	CASSPRDVNSPLHF
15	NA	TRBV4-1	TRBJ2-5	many	TGCGCCAGCAGCCCTCCTAGGCCAGGGGCGGAGACCCAGTACTTC	CASSPPRPGAETQYF
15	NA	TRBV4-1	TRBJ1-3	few	TGCGCCAGCAGCCAAGAGGGGACAACTGGAAACACCATATATTTT	CASSQEGTTGNTIYF
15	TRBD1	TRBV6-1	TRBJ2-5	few	TGTGCCAGCAGCGCCGGGACAGGGAGGGGAGAGACCCAGTACTTC	CASSAGTGRGETQYF
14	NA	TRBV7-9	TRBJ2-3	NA	TGTGCCAGCAGCTTAGCAGTTAGAACAGATACGCAGTATTTT	CASSLAVRTDTQYF
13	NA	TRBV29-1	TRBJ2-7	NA	TGCAGCGTTCACCGGTCCCCCCCCTACGAGCAGTACTTC	CSVHRSPPYEQYF
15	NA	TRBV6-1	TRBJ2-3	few	TGTGCCAGTAGAACTCGGACAGCCTACACAGATACGCAGTATTTT	CASRTRTAYTDTQYF
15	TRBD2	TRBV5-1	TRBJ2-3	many	TGCGCCAGCAGCTTGATTGCGGGAGGTCAAAATACGCAGTATTTT	CASSLIAGGQNTQYF
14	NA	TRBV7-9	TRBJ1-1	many	TGTGCCAGCAGCCTCGGAACGTCGAACACTGAAGCTTTCTTT	CASSLGTSNTEAFF
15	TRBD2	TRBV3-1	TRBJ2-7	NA	TGTGCCAGCAGCCAAGAGGGGACTAGCCTCCACGAGCAGTACTTC	CASSQEGTSLHEQYF
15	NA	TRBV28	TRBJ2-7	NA	TGTGCCAGCAGACCCTCGGAGGAGGGGGCCTACGAGCAGTGCTTC	CASRPSEEGAYEQCF
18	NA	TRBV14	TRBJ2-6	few	TGTGCCAGCAGCCAAGATCCCGGACGGAACTCTGGGGCCAACGTCCTGACTTTC	CASSQDPGRNSGANVLTF
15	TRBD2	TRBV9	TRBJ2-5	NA	TGTGCCAGCAGCTCCCCGGGACTAACCCAAGAGACCCAGTACTTC	CASSSPGLTQETQYF
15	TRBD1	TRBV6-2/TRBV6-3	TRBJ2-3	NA	TGTGCCAGCAGGGAGCAGGGGGCCCCCACAGATACGCAGTATTTT	CASREQGAPTDTQYF
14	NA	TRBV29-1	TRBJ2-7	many	TGCAGCGTTGACGCGGGGTGGGGTTCCTACGAGCAGTACTTC	CSVDAGWGSYEQYF
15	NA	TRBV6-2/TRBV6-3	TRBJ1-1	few	TGTGCCAGCAGTGGCCCCTTAGGGAGTCGAACTGAAGCTTTCTTT	CASSGPLGSRTEAFF
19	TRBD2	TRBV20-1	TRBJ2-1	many	TGCAGTGCTGAAAACAGACTAGCGGGAGGGCCGCTAGTTTACAATGAGCAGTTCTTC	CSAENRLAGGPLVYNEQFF
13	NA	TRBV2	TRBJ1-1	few	TGTGCCAGCAGTCCAGGGCGGGGCACTGAAGCTTTCTTT	CASSPGRGTEAFF
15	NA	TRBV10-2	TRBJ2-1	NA	TGCGCCAGCAGTGAATTGGGGGCGCGGTACAATGAGCAGCTCTTC	CASSELGARYNEQLF
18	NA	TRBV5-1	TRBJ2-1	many	TGCGCCAGCAGCTCGGATCGGGGTATCCAGGGGTCGAAAAATGAGCAGTTCTTC	CASSSDRGIQGSKNEQFF
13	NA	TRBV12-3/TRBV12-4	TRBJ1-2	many	TGTGCCAGCAGCATGACAGGCTCCTATGGCTACACCTTC	CASSMTGSYGYTF
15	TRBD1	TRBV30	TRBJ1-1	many	TGTGCCTGGAGTCTCGGGACAGGGGTGAACACTGAAGCTTTCTTT	CAWSLGTGVNTEAFF
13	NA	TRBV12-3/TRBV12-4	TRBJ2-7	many	TGTGCCAGCAGCTCACCCGAGCAGTACGAGCAGTACTTC	CASSSPEQYEQYF
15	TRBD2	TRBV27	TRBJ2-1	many	TGTGCCAGCAGACCAGGACTAGCAAGAGGTTATGAGCAGTTCTTC	CASRPGLARGYEQFF
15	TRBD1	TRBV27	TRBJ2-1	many	TGTGCCAGCAGTTCGGACAGGGGGACCTACAATGAGCAGTTCTTC	CASSSDRGTYNEQFF
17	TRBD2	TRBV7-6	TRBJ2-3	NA	TGTGCCAGCAGCTTAGATGTAGAAGCGGGAGGAGAAGATACGCAGTATTTT	CASSLDVEAGGEDTQYF
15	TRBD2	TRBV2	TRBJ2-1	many	TGTGCCAGCAGTGAGGGACTAGCGGGTATTTATGAGCAGTTCTTC	CASSEGLAGIYEQFF
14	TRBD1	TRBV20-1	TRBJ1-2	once	TGCAGTGCTAGTTCCGGGACAGGGGGCTATGGCTACACCTTC	CSASSGTGGYGYTF
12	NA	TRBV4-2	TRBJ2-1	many	TGTGCCAGCAGCCAAGAAGGCGGTGAGCAGTTCTTC	CASSQEGGEQFF
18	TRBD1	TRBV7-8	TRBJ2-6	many	TGTGCCAGCAGCTTTCTCACAGGGGGGATCTCTGGGGCCAACGTCCTGACTTTC	CASSFLTGGISGANVLTF
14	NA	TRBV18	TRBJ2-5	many	TGTGCCAGCTCACCACTCTCGAGGAGAGAGACCCAGTACTTC	CASSPLSRRETQYF
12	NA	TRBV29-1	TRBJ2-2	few	TGCAGCCATTCGGACTACACCGGGGAGCTGTTTTTT	CSHSDYTGELFF
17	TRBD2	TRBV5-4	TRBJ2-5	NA	TGTGCCAGCAGTCGGGGGGGTAGCGGGCAACAGAAAGAGACCCAGTACTTC	CASSRGGSGQQKETQYF
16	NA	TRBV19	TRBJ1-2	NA	TGTGCCAGTAGAATGGCGAGCACTGCCTCGAACTATGGCTACACCTTC	CASRMASTASNYGYTF
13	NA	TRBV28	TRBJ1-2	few	TGTGCCAGCAGTGCTTTTGAGGGGAGAGGCTACACCTTC	CASSAFEGRGYTF
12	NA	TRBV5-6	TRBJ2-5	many	TGTGCCAGCTTAAGCTACCAAGAGACCCAGTACTTC	CASLSYQETQYF
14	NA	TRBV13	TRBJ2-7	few	TGTGCCAGCAGCTCCGGGGCTAGTTACTACGAGCAGTACTTC	CASSSGASYYEQYF
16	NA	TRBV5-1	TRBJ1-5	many	TGCGCCAGCAGCTTGGCAGAGGGGACTGAGAATCAGCCCCAGCATTTT	CASSLAEGTENQPQHF
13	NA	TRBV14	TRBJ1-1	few	TGTGCCAGCAGCCATGCCGAGAACACTGAAGCTTTCTTT	CASSHAENTEAFF
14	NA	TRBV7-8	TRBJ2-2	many	TGTGCCAGCAGCTTAGGTGTAACCGCCGGGGAGCTGTTTTTT	CASSLGVTAGELFF
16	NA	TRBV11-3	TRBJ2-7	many	TGTGCCAGCAGCTTAGAAGGGCCACAGAAGCCGACCGAGCAGTACTTC	CASSLEGPQKPTEQYF
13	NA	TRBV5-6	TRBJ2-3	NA	TGTGCCAGCAGCGCTGTGTCCACAGATACGCAGTATTTT	CASSAVSTDTQYF
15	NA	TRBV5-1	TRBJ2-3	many	TGCGCCAGCAGCCCGCCACTGGGCGGCACAGATACGCAGTATTTT	CASSPPLGGTDTQYF
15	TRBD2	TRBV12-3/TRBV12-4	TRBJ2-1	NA	TGTGCCAGCAGTGGCGGGGGGGGGGCCTACAATGAGCAGTTCTTC	CASSGGGGAYNEQFF